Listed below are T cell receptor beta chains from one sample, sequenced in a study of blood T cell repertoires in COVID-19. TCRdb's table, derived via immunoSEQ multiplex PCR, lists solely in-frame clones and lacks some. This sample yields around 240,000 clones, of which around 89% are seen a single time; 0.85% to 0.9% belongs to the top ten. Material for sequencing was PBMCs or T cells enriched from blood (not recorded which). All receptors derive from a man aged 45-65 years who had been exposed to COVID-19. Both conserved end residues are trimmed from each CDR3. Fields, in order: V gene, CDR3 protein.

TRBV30 AWSIAGGYGYT
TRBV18 ASSPLNSEGKLF
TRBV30 AWVTLGTTGPLAQY
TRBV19 ASSSPTGKPYNEQF
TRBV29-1 SVTTGPTEAF
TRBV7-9 ASSLVGTDPYEQY
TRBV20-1 SASSSADTQY
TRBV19 ASSRQDRGRRFETQY
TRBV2 ASSVWGTGNQPQH
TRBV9 ASSPRSGGTSYNEQF
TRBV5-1 ASRPLAGPSSYNSPLH
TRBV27 ASRPAAGFNQPQH
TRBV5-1 ASNMMATGELF
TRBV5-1 ASSPGIQSTNEKLF
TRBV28 ASWGQGEGNSNQPQH
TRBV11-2 ASRRRDRGLNEQF
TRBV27 ASSLSPGTGSDEQY
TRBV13 ASSLRSPHEQY
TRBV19 ASSPYRLPATNNYGYT
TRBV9 ASSAGDRGLEKLF
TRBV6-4 ASSVHWQPDTQY
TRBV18 ASSGGTGGGYGYT
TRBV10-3 AIRGVGETQY
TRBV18 ASSRTGVAEETQY
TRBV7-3 ASSLIRSSYNEQF
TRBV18 ASSPPGLAITDTQY
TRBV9 ASSPHPESLPGTGSF
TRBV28 ASTFLRTDGELF